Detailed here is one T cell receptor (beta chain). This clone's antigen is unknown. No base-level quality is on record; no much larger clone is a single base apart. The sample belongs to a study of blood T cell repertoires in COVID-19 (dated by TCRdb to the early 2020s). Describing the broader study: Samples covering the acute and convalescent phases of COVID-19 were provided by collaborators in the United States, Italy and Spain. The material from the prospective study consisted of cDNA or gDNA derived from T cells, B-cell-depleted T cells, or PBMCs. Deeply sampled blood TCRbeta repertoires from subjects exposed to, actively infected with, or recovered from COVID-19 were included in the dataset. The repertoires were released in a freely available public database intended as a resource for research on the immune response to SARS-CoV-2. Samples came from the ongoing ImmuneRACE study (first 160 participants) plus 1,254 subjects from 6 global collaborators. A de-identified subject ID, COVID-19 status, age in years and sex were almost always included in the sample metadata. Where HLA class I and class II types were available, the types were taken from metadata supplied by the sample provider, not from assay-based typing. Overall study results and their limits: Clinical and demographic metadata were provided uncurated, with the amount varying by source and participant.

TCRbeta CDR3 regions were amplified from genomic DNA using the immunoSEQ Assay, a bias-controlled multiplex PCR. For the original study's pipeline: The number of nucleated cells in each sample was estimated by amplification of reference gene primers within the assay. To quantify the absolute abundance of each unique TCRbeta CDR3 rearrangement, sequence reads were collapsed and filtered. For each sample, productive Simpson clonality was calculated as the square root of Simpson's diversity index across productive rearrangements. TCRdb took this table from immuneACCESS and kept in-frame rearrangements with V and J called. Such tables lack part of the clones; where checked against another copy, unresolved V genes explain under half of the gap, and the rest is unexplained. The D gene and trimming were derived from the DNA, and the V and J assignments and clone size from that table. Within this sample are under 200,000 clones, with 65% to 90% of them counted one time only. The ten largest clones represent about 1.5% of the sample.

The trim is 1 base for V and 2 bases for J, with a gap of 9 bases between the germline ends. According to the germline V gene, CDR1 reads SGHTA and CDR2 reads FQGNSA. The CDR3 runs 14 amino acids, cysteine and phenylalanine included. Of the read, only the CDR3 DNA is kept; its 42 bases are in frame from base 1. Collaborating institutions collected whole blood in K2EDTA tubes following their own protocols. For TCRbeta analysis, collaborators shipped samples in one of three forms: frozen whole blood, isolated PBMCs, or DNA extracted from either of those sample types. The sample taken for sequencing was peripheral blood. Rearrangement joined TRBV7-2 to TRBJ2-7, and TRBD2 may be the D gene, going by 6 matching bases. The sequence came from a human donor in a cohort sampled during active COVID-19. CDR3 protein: CASSLGGVTYEQYF. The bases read TGTGCCAGCAGCTTAGGGGGGGTTACCTACGAGCAGTACTTC.